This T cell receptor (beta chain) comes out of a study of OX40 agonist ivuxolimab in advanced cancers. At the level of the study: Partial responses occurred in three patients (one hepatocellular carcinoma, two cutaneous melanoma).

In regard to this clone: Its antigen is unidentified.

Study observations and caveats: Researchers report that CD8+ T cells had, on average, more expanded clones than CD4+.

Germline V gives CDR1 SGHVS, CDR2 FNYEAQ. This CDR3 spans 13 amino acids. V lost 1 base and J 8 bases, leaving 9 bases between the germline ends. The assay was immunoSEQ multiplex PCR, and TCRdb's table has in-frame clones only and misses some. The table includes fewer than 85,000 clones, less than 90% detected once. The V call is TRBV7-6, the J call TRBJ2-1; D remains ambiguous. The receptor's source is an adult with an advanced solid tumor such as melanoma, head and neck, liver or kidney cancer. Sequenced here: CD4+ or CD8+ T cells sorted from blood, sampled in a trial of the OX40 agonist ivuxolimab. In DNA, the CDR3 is TGTGCCAGCAGCTTAGATGTTCCCCATGAGCAGTTCTTC. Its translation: CASSLDVPHEQFF.